The rows below give T cell receptor beta chains drawn from one sample of a study of Ad26.COV2.S vaccination and SARS-CoV-2 variants. Sequencing used immunoSEQ multiplex PCR; TCRdb keeps in-frame clones, though not all of them. Seen here are about 400,000 clones, 89% observed once, and the top ten hold approximately 1.9%. Sample: peripheral blood, taken in a trial of Ad26.COV2.S vaccine versus placebo. These receptors were taken from a person aged 18-60 years who received the Ad26.COV2.S COVID-19 vaccine or a placebo. The conserved cysteine and the conserved F or W are not part of the CDR3 here. D genes are given only for firm matches.

cdr3_length,j_call,d_call,v_call,cdr3_aa
14,TRBJ2-1,.,TRBV30,AWSVGGLSSYNEQF
12,TRBJ2-2,.,TRBV5-1,ASSLELGTGELF
11,TRBJ2-7,.,TRBV12-3/TRBV12-4,ASSPRGGYEQY
15,TRBJ2-1,TRBD2,TRBV7-9,ASSPHPGTSGDNEQF
13,TRBJ2-7,.,TRBV11-2,ASSLMLADAYEQY
14,TRBJ2-5,.,TRBV9,ASSGPSGGAWETQY
11,TRBJ2-7,.,TRBV28,ASLSRDSYEQY
13,TRBJ1-1,TRBD1,TRBV27,ASSLGRQGGTEAF
11,TRBJ2-7,.,TRBV19,ASSVGPLDEQY
13,TRBJ2-1,.,TRBV11-3,ASSTPGLDRNEQF
13,TRBJ2-7,TRBD2,TRBV30,AWTLAGGPFYEQY
11,TRBJ2-5,.,TRBV9,ASSVYPQETQY
17,TRBJ2-1,TRBD2,TRBV5-1,ASSWDPGLAGDTYNEQF
13,TRBJ1-5,.,TRBV19,ASSPSRGGNQPQH
11,TRBJ2-5,.,TRBV2,ASMGNGVETQY
14,TRBJ2-7,TRBD2,TRBV5-8,ASSTEPSGSLGEQY
14,TRBJ2-3,.,TRBV5-4,ASSLGGGTRTDTQY
12,TRBJ2-1,TRBD2,TRBV27,ASSFGTSGRRFI
8,TRBJ1-1,.,TRBV28,ASTSTRAF
11,TRBJ1-2,.,TRBV6-1,ASSERKGKFYT
14,TRBJ2-5,TRBD2,TRBV3-1/TRBV3-2,ASSQDQAGIEETQY
15,TRBJ1-2,TRBD1,TRBV28,ASSDAGTARTNYGYT
17,TRBJ2-1,TRBD2,TRBV11-2,ASSSGGRSGRAVHNEQF
11,TRBJ2-3,.,TRBV4-1,ASSARTTDTQY
13,TRBJ1-1,.,TRBV11-2,ASSQPRQGGTEAF
13,TRBJ2-3,TRBD2,TRBV5-1,ASSLLAGGPDTQY
15,TRBJ2-7,.,TRBV5-5,ASSLPGMYTSGNEQY
13,TRBJ2-7,.,TRBV27,ASSKQGGNSYEQY
15,TRBJ2-7,TRBD2,TRBV5-5,ASSRALAGGLNYEQY
11,TRBJ2-7,TRBD1,TRBV6-5,ATADRASYEQY
14,TRBJ2-1,TRBD1,TRBV6-1,ASSELSGTADIEQF
12,TRBJ2-7,.,TRBV19,ASSPRTGPHEQY
10,TRBJ1-2,.,TRBV28,ASRRAPYGYT
11,TRBJ2-5,TRBD2,TRBV2,ASSGGLGETQY
11,TRBJ2-5,.,TRBV5-1,ASSRTDQETQY
10,TRBJ2-1,.,TRBV20-1,SASIPSNEQF
13,TRBJ2-1,TRBD1,TRBV29-1,SVVRDRGRLNEQF